This TCR beta chain was sequenced in a study of blood T cell repertoires in COVID-19. Authors' analysis steps: Reference gene primer amplification in the assay estimated nucleated cell counts. Produced via immunoSEQ multiplex PCR; TCRdb's table is partial and in-frame only. D and trimming were read from the DNA, whereas the V and J calls and clone size are those reported in that table. Here the sample spans some 55,000 clones, 80% to 85% being singletons. Sequenced sample: peripheral blood. This clonotype was sampled from a woman aged 60-75 years with acute or convalescent COVID-19.

The CDR3 coding sequence is TGTGCCAGCAGCCCAAGGACTAGCGGGGGGCCCGGGGAGCTGTTTTTT. Its protein product is CASSPRTSGGPGELFF. The V call is TRBV9, the J call TRBJ2-2; 14 bases align to TRBD2. The trim removed 4 bases at V and 6 bases at J, leaving 5 bases unmatched. CDR3 length equals 16 residues. Germline V gene sequence: CDR1 SGDLS, CDR2 YYNGEE.